Included here is one T cell receptor (beta chain) sequence, with context. This clonotype was seen repeatedly, ten times or more. Its antigen remains unidentified. No base-level quality is on record; no much larger clone is a single base apart. This sample stems from a study of T cells after yellow fever vaccination (dated by TCRdb to 2018 to 2020). Concerning the study at large: The SMART-Seq v4 Ultra Low Input RNA kit was used to prepare libraries from fractions with low cell numbers. To follow T-cell clones before and after both primary and booster YFV17D yellow fever vaccination, bulk TCR alpha and beta repertoires underwent longitudinal sequencing. The cohort comprised two healthy male donors, one aged 18 to 30 and one aged 30 to 40 years. Blood was collected at multiple timepoints before and after primary and secondary immunization, and bulk PBMC replicates and cell subsets were isolated. Overall study results and their limits: A small fraction of clonotypes showed up in both the CD4 and CD8 compartments, probably as a result of convergent recombination. FACS-sorted repertoires could contain abundant contaminating clonotypes from the bulk population, so computational filtering was required. After the booster, most clones that had expanded after primary vaccination were detected again (nearly 98% of CD4 and around 88% of CD8), suggesting broad maintenance of memory. Only two donors were included in the study, so the extent to which the findings can be generalized is limited. Compared with the primary T-cell response, the secondary T-cell response was faster but weaker, reaching its peak on day 5 rather than on day 15.

Synthesis of TCR cDNA relied on 5'RACE template switching, a step that introduced a universal primer site along with unique molecular identifiers. Priming of cDNA synthesis was performed from both the TCR alpha and TCR beta constant segments. Two PCR steps were used to amplify libraries, with sample barcodes and sequencing adapters being added in the second step. Sequencing of libraries was done on Illumina HiSeq 2500 (2x100 bp) or NovaSeq (2x150 bp). In the paper's pipeline: Demultiplexing of reads and collapsing into UMI consensus sequences were performed with MIGEC, and V(D)J alignment was carried out with MiXCR. Using edgeR on replicate PBMC samples, clonotypes were called vaccine-responding if FDR was below 0.01 and the log2 fold change was above 5 up to day 15. CD4 or CD8 identity was assigned to each bulk clonotype according to whether the clonotype was present at higher abundance in the sequenced CD4 repertoire or the sequenced CD8 repertoire. Using fastp trimming at Q25 and MiXCR clonotype assembly, TCRdb reanalyzed the public sequencing data and kept in-frame beta chains. Entries that share a CDR3 protein sequence are merged under the most common genes and DNA. These V and J calls derive from TCRdb rather than the authors' analysis. The sample data list over 150,000 distinct CDR3 sequences, and roughly 6.4% of these were observed just once. Less than 3% of the sample is in the top ten clones.

V is cut by 5 bases and J by 6 bases, and the space between the germline ends is 7 bases. CDR1 and CDR2, per the germline V gene (reference sequence), are DFQATT and SNEGSKA. The CDR3 numbers 11 residues from cysteine through phenylalanine. Only the CDR3 DNA is retained, 33 bases long and in frame from the first base. The label giving this sample's treatment or condition can be read as: live attenuated yellow fever vaccine strain. A standard Ficoll-Paque protocol was used to isolate PBMCs from peripheral blood. Dynabeads CD4 and CD8 positive selection kits were used to isolate the CD4 and CD8 T-cell fractions. TriZol was used to extract RNA from bulk PBMCs, CD4 and CD8 fractions, and dextramer-positive and dextramer-negative fractions.

The V and J genes are TRBV20-1 and TRBJ1-4; the D gene is unclear. The sample in question was CD4+ T cells sorted from PBMCs, obtained on the day of the first yellow fever vaccination. This TCR derives from a man aged 18 to 35 who received the YFV17D yellow fever vaccine. The DNA sequence is as follows: TGCAGTGCTGGTCGGGATGAAAAACTGTTTTTT. It translates as CSAGRDEKLFF.